This T cell receptor beta chain was sequenced for a study of T cells in Graves' hyperthyroidism and ophthalmopathy (dated by TCRdb to the late 2010s). For the wider study: Peripheral blood samples were taken at initial diagnosis, before any treatment was given. The 75 to 100 discovery patients were divided at random into training and test sets in a 7:3 ratio. After sampling, hyperthyroidism patients received methimazole starting at 30 mg daily, and ophthalmopathy patients received high-dose intravenous methylprednisolone. A discovery cohort of around 100 patients, approximately 45 with Graves' ophthalmopathy and approximately 55 with stable Graves' hyperthyroidism, was used to find distinguishing TCR V-J signatures. An independent validation cohort of under 20 hyperthyroidism patients and roughly 16 patients who later progressed to ophthalmopathy tested prospective prediction of ophthalmopathy. TCR Vbeta CDR3 sequencing of fewer than 150 peripheral blood samples (approximately 44 ophthalmopathy, 75 to 85 hyperthyroidism and roughly 17 progressor patients) is reported in the paper. Thyroid tissue and blood T-cell repertoires from roughly 6 Graves' hyperthyroidism patients were also compared in the study.

Amplification of TCR beta CDR3 regions was carried out from RNA transcripts. For the first round of RT-PCR on the TCR CDR3, the HTBI primer set was used together with the Qiagen OneStep RT-PCR kit. Libraries were constructed in a second round of multiplex PCR, after which size selection and purification were performed. Paired-end sequencing of the libraries was performed with 100 bp reads on an Illumina HiSeq2000. The original methods were these. SOAPnuke was used to process the raw data, removing reads that contained adapters or uncalled bases, had a mean Phred below 15, or lacked an exact match to the constant primer or identifier. High-quality paired reads were merged using COPE v1.2.5, and each unique nucleotide sequence was defined as a clonotype. Clonotypes were aligned to IMGT TRBV, TRBD and TRBJ reference segments using MiTCR v1.1. The analysis included only V-J combinations with a frequency above 0.0001, which together covered over 98% of the repertoires. The TCS score was defined as the ratio of F50 (clonal expansion) to E x V (chaos), calculated using BLOSUM62-based TCRdist between CDR3 peptides within each V-J. Welch's t-statistics and random forest reduced 514 V-J features to under 15, which were used in a naive Bayes classifier (R e1071). The raw public data were reprocessed by TCRdb itself: fastp quality trimming at Q25, MiXCR clonotype calling, in-frame beta chains only. A single entry per CDR3 protein holds the most common genes and DNA from its merged rows. These V and J calls are TCRdb output, not the study's own analysis. Here the sample has some 350,000 distinct CDR3 sequences; approximately 25% occur a single time. Clones ranked in the top ten supply about 70% of the sample.

Of note for this clonotype: It has no known antigen specificity. With a much larger clone just one base away, this may be a read error.

Cut back by 6 bases and 0 bases, the V and J ends lie 15 bases apart. From the cysteine through the phenylalanine, the CDR3 covers 14 amino acids. Solely the CDR3 DNA is kept, with 42 bases framed from the first base. CDR1 DFQATT and CDR2 SNEGSKA are derived from the germline V gene (reference sequence). Stable Graves' hyperthyroidism was defined as the absence of progression to ophthalmopathy over 18 months of follow-up. Hyperthyroidism patients were aged 18 to 65 years and newly diagnosed, with disease duration of less than 2 months. Exclusion was applied to patients with uncontrolled infections, other autoimmune diseases, pregnancy or lactation. Diagnoses relied on clinical symptoms, serum thyroxine and TRAb, thyroid ultrasound and orbital computed tomography. PBMCs were isolated from roughly 10 ml of fresh peripheral blood by Ficoll-Paque density gradient centrifugation. Total RNA was extracted with Trizol reagent, and quality was checked on an Agilent 2100 Bioanalyzer.

The paper's findings and limits, for the study overall: A model built on a 13 V-J signature distinguished ophthalmopathy from stable hyperthyroidism, reaching roughly 88% sensitivity and about 81% specificity in cross-validation and 80%/75% in testing. Most expanded thyroid clonotypes (frequency above 0.001) were also detected in blood, suggesting blood repertoires may reflect thyroid immune responses. In validation, progression to ophthalmopathy was predicted by the model with around 70% sensitivity and under 85% specificity, a median of roughly 6.4 months before onset. Sample size was not statistically predetermined, and blinding of investigators to group allocation was not performed.

The rearranged chain carries TRBV20-1 and TRBJ2-7, with the D gene too uncertain to name. The sequence was collected from a man in his fifties with Graves' hyperthyroidism. The source material was blood. The sequenced DNA is TGCAGTGCCCTTGGGCGGCGCAGCTCCTACGAGCAGTACTTC. This yields the protein CSALGRRSSYEQYF.